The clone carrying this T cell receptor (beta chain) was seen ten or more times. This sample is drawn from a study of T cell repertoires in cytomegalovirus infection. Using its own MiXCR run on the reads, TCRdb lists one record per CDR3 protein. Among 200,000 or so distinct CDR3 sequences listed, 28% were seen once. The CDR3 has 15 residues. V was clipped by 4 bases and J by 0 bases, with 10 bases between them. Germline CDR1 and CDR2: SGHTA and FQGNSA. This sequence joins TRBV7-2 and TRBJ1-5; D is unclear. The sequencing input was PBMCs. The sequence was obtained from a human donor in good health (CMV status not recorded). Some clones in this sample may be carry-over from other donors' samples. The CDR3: CASSSRWSSNQPQHF. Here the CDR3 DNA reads TGTGCCAGCAGCTCTAGGTGGAGTAGCAATCAGCCCCAGCATTTT.